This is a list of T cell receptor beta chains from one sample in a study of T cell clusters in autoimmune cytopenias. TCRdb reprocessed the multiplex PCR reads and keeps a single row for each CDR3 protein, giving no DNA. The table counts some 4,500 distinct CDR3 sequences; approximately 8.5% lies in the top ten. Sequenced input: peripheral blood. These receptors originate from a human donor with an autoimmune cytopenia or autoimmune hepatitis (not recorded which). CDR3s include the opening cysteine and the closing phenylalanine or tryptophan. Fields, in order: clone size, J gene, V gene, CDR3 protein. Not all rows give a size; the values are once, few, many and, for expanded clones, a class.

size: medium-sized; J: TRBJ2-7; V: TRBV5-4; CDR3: CASSSSNREQYF
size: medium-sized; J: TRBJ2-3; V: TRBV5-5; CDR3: CASTVRVPGTDTQYF
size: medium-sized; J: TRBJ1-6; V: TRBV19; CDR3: CASSLGHSSSYNSPLHF
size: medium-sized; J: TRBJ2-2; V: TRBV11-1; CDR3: CASSLWGTNTGELFF
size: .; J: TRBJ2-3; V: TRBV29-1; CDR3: CSAPRGTSTDTQYF
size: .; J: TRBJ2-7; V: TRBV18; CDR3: CASSPTISDEQYF
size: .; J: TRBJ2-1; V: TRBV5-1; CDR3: CASRSSLGYNEQFF
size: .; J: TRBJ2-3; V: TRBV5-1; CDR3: CASSGAAGTDTQYF
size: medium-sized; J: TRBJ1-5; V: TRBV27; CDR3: CATRRGGSSGPQHF
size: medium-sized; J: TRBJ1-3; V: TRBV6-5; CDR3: CASIEPGGGNTIYF
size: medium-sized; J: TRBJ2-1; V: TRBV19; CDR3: CASNPTGGINEQFF
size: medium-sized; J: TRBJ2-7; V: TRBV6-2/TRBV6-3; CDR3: CASKREQTYEQYF
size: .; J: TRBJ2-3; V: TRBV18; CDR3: CASYPTGTDTQYF
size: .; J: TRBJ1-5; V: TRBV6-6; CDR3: CASSYPRGEGNQPQHF
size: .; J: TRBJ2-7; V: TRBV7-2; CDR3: CASSVTGTGANEQYF
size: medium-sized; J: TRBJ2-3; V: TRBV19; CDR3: CATRQGSHPDTQYF
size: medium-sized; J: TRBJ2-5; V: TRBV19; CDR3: CASSVYITGTQYF
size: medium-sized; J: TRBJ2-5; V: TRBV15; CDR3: CATSRQGYQETQYF
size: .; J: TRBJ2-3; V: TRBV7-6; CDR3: CASSRGLAGEGFADTQYF
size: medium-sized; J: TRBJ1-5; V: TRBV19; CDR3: CASSTHDRNSNQPQHF
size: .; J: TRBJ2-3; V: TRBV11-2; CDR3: CASSLASISWGDTQYF
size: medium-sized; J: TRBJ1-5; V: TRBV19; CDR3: CASSPVGESAFQPQHF
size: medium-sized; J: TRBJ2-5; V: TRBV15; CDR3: CATSSGTSGTETQYF
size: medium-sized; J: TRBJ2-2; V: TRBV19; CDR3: CASNAGLTGELFF
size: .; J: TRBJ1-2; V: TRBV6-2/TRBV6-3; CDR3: CASSPPGTVYGYTF
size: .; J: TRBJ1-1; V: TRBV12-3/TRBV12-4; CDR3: CASSLTGNTEAFF
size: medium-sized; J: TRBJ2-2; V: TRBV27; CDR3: CASSSRQAPNTGELFF
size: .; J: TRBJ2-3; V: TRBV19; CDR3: CASRPQGTGTDTQYF
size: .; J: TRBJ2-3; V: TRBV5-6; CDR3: CASSRDVEDTQYF
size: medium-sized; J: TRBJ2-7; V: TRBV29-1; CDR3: CSVDLGYEQYF
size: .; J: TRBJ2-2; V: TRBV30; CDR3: CAWNVDATGELFF
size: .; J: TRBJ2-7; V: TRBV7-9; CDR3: CASSWGGLSYEQYF
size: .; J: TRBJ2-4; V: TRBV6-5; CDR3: CASSYFGGGENIQYF
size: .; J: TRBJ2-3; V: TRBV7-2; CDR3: CASTNRGGAGTQYF
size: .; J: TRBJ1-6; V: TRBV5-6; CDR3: CASSLGQVESYNSPLHF
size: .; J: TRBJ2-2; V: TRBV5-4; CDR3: CASSSTSWIDRELFF
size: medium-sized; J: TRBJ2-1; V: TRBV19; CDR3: CASSGLAGEDEQFF
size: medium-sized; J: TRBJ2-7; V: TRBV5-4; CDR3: CASSSRDRAREQYF
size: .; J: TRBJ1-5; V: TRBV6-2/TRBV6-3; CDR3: CASSYNRESNQPQHF
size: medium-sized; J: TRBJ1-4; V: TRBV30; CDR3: CAWSSDRSGEKLFF
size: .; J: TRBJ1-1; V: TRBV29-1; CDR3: CSAGSPRGHEVGAFF
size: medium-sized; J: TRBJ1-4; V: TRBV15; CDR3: CATSRDEKLFF
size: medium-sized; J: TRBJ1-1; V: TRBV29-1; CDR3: CSGTVNTEAFF
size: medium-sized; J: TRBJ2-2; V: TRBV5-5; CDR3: CASSLSPSGGAPGELFF
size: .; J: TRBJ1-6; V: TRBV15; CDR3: CATSQDIIGSPLHF
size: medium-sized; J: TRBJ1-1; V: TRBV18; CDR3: CASSLGTGSEAFF
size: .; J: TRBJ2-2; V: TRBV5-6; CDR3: CASRNIRTGELFF
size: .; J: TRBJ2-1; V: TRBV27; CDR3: CASRLSGGGREFF
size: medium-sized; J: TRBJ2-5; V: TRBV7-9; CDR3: CASSLAGLVGETQYF
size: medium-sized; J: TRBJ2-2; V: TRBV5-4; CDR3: CASSPGLAGGRTGELFF